This record looks at one T cell receptor (beta chain) sequence and its context. Germline loops: CDR1 SGHVS, CDR2 FQNEAQ. V lost 2 bases and J 2 bases, leaving 15 bases between the germline ends. The CDR3 has 16 amino acids. The data were obtained in a study of T-cell memory formation after mild COVID-19. In TCRdb, the 5' RACE reads were re-called with MiXCR into one record per CDR3 protein. The sample records 90,000 to 120,000 distinct CDR3 sequences, approximately 14% being singletons. The chain couples TRBV7-8 to TRBJ2-5; the D gene could be TRBD1 or TRBD2 (6 bases each). The TCR originated in a man between 18 and 35 years old who had mild COVID-19 (a few samples of this study predate the infection). Cell type and time point are not known. Source material: PBMCs or a T cell subset sorted from them (not recorded which). The CDR3 DNA reads as TGTGCCAGCAGCTTAAATAGGGGGGCCCTACAAGAGACCCAGTACTTC. This encodes CASSLNRGALQETQYF.